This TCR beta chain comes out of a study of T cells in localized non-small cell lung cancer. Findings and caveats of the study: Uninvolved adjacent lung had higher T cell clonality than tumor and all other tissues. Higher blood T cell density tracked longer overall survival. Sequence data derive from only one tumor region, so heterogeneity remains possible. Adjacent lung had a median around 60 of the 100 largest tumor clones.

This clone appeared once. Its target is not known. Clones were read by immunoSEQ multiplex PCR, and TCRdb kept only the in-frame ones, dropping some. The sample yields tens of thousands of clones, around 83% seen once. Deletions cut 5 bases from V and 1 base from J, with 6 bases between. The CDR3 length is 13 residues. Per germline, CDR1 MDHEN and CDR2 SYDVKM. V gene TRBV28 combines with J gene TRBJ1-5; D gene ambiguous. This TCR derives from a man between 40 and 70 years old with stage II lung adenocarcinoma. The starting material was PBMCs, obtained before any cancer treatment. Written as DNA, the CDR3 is TGTGCCAGCAGTCCCTTAAGCAATCAGCCCCAGCATTTT. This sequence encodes CASSPLSNQPQHF.